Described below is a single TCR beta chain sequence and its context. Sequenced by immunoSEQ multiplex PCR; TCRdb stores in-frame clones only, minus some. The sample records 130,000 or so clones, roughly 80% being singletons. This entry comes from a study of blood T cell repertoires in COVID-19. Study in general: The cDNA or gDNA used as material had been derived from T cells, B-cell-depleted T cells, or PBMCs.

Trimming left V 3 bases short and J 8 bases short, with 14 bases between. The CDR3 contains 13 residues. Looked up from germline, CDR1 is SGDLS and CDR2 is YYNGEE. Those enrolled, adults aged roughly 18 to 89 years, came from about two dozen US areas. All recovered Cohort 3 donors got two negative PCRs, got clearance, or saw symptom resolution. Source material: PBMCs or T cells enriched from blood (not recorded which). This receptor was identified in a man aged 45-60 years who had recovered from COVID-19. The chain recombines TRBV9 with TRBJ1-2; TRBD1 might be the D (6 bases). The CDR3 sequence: CASSESAGGGYTF. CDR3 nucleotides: TGTGCCAGCAGCGAATCGGCGGGGGGCGGCTACACCTTC.